The clone carrying this T cell receptor (beta chain) was seen a handful of times. Its antigen is as yet unknown. These data originate in a study of cytomegalovirus exposure and HLA in healthy donors. Turning to the study itself: Earlier findings included roughly 100 million unique TCR beta sequences obtained from 150 million to 200 million T cells. When over 300 donors were genotyped, about 81% of them were found to fall in the Caucasian-associated ancestry cluster.

13 Jbeta primers and 60 Vbeta primers were used for the PCR. Assay: immunoSEQ multiplex PCR; the TCRdb copy retains only in-frame clones and omits some. This sample has about 90,000 clones; approximately 71% occur once, and the top ten carry about 16%. Study outcomes and limitations: Earlier results showed most TCR beta V segments being productive about 87% or about 30% of the time.

Germline assignment: CDR1 SGHVS and CDR2 FQNEAQ. CDR3 size: 16 residues. V shed 2 bases and J shed 3 bases, with 13 bases lying between them. The clonotype originates from a woman younger than 35 in good health and CMV-seropositive. The sample consisted of PBMCs. This chain connects TRBV7-8 to TRBJ2-2, with a weak D call TRBD1 (6 bases). CDR3 amino acids: CASSLQDSEDTGELFF. The CDR3 coding sequence is TGTGCCAGCAGCTTACAGGACAGTGAAGACACCGGGGAGCTGTTTTTT.